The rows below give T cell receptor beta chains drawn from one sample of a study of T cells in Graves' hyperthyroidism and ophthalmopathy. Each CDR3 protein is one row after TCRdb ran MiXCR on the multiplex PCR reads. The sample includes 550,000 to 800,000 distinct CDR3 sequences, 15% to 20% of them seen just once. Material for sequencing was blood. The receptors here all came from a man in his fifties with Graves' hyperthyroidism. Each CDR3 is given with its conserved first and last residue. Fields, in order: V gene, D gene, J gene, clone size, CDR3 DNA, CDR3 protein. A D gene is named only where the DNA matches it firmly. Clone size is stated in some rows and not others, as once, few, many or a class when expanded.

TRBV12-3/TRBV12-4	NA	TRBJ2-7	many	TGTGCCAGCAGTTTCGTAGGACCCTACGAGCAGTACTTC	CASSFVGPYEQYF
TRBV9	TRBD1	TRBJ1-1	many	TGTGCCAGCAGCGTAGAGGACAGGGGAGGTTGGAACACTGAAGCTTTCTTT	CASSVEDRGGWNTEAFF
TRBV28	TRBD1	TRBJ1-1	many	TGTGCCAGCACCCTACGAAGGGGGCGCGATAAAGCTTTCTTT	CASTLRRGRDKAFF
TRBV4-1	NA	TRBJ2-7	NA	TGCGCCAGCAGCCAAAGGCTACAGAGGGACTACGAGCAGTACTTC	CASSQRLQRDYEQYF
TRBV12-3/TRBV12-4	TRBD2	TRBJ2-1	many	TGTGCCAGCAGCCTTAGCGGTTCGCGGGGGAATGAGCAGTTCTTC	CASSLSGSRGNEQFF
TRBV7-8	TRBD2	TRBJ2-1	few	TGTGCCAGCGGGCGGGGGACTAGCTCGACGGAAGAGCAGTTCTTC	CASGRGTSSTEEQFF
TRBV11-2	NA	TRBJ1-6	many	TGTGCCAGCAGCTTAGATCGGGGGGAGATAGATTCACCCCTCCACTTT	CASSLDRGEIDSPLHF
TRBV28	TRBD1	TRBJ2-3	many	TGTGCCAGCAGTGGACAGGGGGTAGGGGCAGATACGCAGTATTTT	CASSGQGVGADTQYF
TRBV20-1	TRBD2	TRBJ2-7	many	TGCAGTGCTAGGAGGACTAGCGGGGCCTCCTACGAGCAGTACTTC	CSARRTSGASYEQYF
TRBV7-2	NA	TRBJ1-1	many	TGTGCCAGCAGCACCCAGGGGTCGGCCACTGAAGCTTTCTTT	CASSTQGSATEAFF
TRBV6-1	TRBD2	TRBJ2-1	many	TGTGCCAGCAGTGATCTGGGGACTAGCGGGATTTTTACCTACAATGAGCAGTTCTTC	CASSDLGTSGIFTYNEQFF
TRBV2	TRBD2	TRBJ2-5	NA	TGTGCCAGCAGCGGTCCACTAGCGGGAGGTCAAGAGACCCAGTACTTC	CASSGPLAGGQETQYF